The entry below describes one T cell receptor (beta chain). V was clipped by 5 bases and J by 1 base; unmatched bases: 5. The CDR3 runs to 15 residues. The germline gives CDR1 LNHDA, CDR2 SQIVND (reference sequence). These data come from a study of OX40 agonist ivuxolimab in advanced cancers. Across the whole study: Patients treated during dose escalation were battling hepatocellular carcinoma, melanoma, renal cell or head and neck cancer. Averaging 60 years in age, with a range of about 23 to 90, the cohort was approximately 83% male.

This table comes from immunoSEQ multiplex PCR, and its TCRdb copy is limited to in-frame clones, with some not included. This sample has roughly 13,000 clones, with 90% found just once. J is TRBJ2-7 and V is TRBV19; 10 bases match TRBD1. This material consisted of CD4+ or CD8+ T cells sorted from blood, taken in a trial of the OX40 agonist ivuxolimab. The receptor's source is an adult with an advanced solid tumor such as melanoma, head and neck, liver or kidney cancer. CDR3 residues: CASSPGTGESYEQYF. CDR3 DNA sequence: TGTGCCAGTAGTCCGGGGACAGGGGAGTCCTACGAGCAGTACTTC.